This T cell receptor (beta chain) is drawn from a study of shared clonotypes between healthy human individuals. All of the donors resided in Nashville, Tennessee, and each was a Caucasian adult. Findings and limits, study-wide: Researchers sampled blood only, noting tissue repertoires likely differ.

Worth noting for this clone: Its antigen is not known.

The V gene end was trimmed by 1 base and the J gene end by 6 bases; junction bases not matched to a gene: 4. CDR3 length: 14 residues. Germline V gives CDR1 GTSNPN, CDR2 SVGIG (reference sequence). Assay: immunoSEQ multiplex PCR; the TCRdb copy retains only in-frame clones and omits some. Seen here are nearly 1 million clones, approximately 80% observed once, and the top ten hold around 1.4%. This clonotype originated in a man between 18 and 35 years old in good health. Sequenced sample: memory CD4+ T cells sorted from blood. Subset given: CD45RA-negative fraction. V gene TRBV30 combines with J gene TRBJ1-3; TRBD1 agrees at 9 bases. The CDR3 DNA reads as TGTGCCTGGAGTGCGGGACAGGGATCAAACACCATATATTTT. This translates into CAWSAGQGSNTIYF.